This T cell receptor (beta chain) was retrieved from a study of a mutant IDH1 vaccine in newly diagnosed glioma. For the study at large: The first vaccination came 4-6 weeks after radiotherapy alone, or with temozolomide cycles. Earlier care involved radiotherapy, temozolomide, or both, and the majority received both.

V lost 6 bases to trimming and J lost 7 bases, with 13 bases between them. CDR1 is KGHSH and CDR2 is LQKENI in the germline V gene. The CDR3 runs 13 residues. Using immunoSEQ multiplex PCR, the repertoire was profiled, and TCRdb retains in-frame clones only, with some absent. This table has 100,000 to 150,000 clones, around three quarters appearing once. The time point here: week 11, during vaccination. Each vaccine dose was 300 ug of mutant IDH1 20-mer peptide, with topical imiquimod. As for this clone: Its target is not known.

This clonotype was sampled from a man between 40 and 49 years old with glioma. The sequencing used PBMCs, collected from a glioma patient whose treatment included an IDH1 peptide vaccine. V is TRBV18 and J is TRBJ1-5; D perhaps matches TRBD1 (5 bases). The DNA for the CDR3 is TGTGCCAGCTCCCTGGGGGTGGAACAGCCCCAGCATTTT. Its protein is CASSLGVEQPQHF.